This T cell receptor (beta chain) was sequenced in a study of blood T cell repertoires in COVID-19. Study at large: Some COVID-19 samples were acute and others convalescent; all came from the United States, Italy and Spain. The analysed material was cDNA or gDNA that came from T cells, B-cell-depleted T cells, or PBMCs.

The V gene end was trimmed by 3 bases and the J gene end by 8 bases; junction bases not matched to a gene: 5. CDR1 SGHAT and CDR2 FQNNGV come from the germline V gene. The CDR3 is 15 residues long. The assay was immunoSEQ multiplex PCR, and TCRdb's table has in-frame clones only and misses some. This sample has 220,000 or so clones; approximately 90% occur once, and the top ten carry just over 0.85%. This receptor was taken from a man aged 50 to 60 who had been exposed to COVID-19. The sequencing input was PBMCs or T cells enriched from blood (not recorded which). The gene calls are TRBV11-2 and TRBJ1-6; 9 bases match TRBD1. The CDR3 DNA sequence: TGTGCCAGCAGCTTCCTGGACAGGGGCTATTCACCCCTCCACTTT. This codes for CASSFLDRGYSPLHF.